This T cell receptor beta chain was profiled in a study of low-dose radiotherapy and immunotherapy resistance in tumors. Study context: At a dose of 200 mg/m2, intravenous cyclophosphamide was given every two weeks, one day before radiation and immunotherapy.

The time point was: after trial treatment. Treatment noted: LDRT plus nivolumab, ipilimumab, low-dose cyclophosphamide and aspirin (RACIN trial). Eligible patients had advanced solid tumors lacking tumor-infiltrating lymphocytes. Gene-specific TRAV and TRBV primers were used for first-strand cDNA, covering alpha and beta chains. TCR amplification involved 20 to 25 PCR cycles with a constant-region primer and V-primer adapter. mRNA that had been isolated underwent amplification through in vitro transcription. One entry per CDR3 protein results from TCRdb running MiXCR on the reads. The data contain about 58,000 distinct CDR3 sequences, 20% to 25% of them seen just once; the ten biggest clones take up around 7%. V lost 2 bases and J 7 bases, leaving 6 bases between the germline ends. Germline loops: CDR1 SNHLY, CDR2 FYNNEI. This CDR3 region has 12 residues. This clonotype was recorded a few times.

Here the sequenced sample was PBMCs, taken after low-dose radiotherapy plus immunotherapy. The sequence derives from a male donor with prostate cancer. The chain uses TRBV2 and TRBJ2-1; the D is unclear. CDR3 DNA sequence: TGTGCCAGCAGTGAACGCGCGAATGAGCAGTTCTTC. Translating it yields CASSERANEQFF. Full variable domain (remainder filled in from reference TRBV2 and TRBJ2-1): EPEVTQTPSHQVTQMGQEVILRCVPISNHLYFYWYRQILGQKVEFLVSFYNNEISEKSEIFDDQFSVERPDGSNFTLKIRSTKLEDSAMYFCASSERANEQFFGPGTRLTVL.